These T cell receptor beta chains were read from a single sample in a study of shared clonotypes between healthy human individuals. The data were produced by immunoSEQ multiplex PCR, yet TCRdb's version contains in-frame clones alone and is incomplete. The table includes fewer than 600,000 clones, roughly 77% detected once. The source material was PBMCs. These TCRs come from a woman aged 40-49 years in good health. Some clones in this sample may be carry-over from other donors' samples. CDR3s leave out the opening cysteine and the closing phenylalanine or tryptophan. Size is omitted from some rows. Given values are once, few, many or a class for expanded clones.

V: TRBV7-9; size: few; J: TRBJ1-2; CDR3: ASSARDFYGYT
V: TRBV11-2; size: -; J: TRBJ2-2; CDR3: ASSPPLGGGVPGELF
V: TRBV28; size: -; J: TRBJ1-5; CDR3: ASSYSRDSSNQPQH
V: TRBV10-3; size: -; J: TRBJ2-7; CDR3: AISESPGSYEQY
V: TRBV30; size: -; J: TRBJ2-5; CDR3: AWSTRGGPQGEQY
V: TRBV7-8; size: few; J: TRBJ1-6; CDR3: ASRGPEGSYNSPLH
V: TRBV28; size: -; J: TRBJ1-5; CDR3: ASSSGQRNQPQH
V: TRBV10-1; size: -; J: TRBJ2-7; CDR3: ASSEDRRGRGEQY
V: TRBV2; size: -; J: TRBJ2-7; CDR3: ASTETYEQY
V: TRBV27; size: few; J: TRBJ1-2; CDR3: ASSFMAGVSANYGYT
V: TRBV30; size: -; J: TRBJ2-7; CDR3: AWSWTSGAYEQY
V: TRBV11-2; size: few; J: TRBJ2-1; CDR3: ASSLGASGSTSGGEQF
V: TRBV4-2; size: -; J: TRBJ1-5; CDR3: ASSLTRDQPQH
V: TRBV5-1; size: once; J: TRBJ2-1; CDR3: ASSLGLAGVNEQF
V: TRBV28; size: -; J: TRBJ1-5; CDR3: ASSFEVLKPQH
V: TRBV6-6; size: -; J: TRBJ2-7; CDR3: ASRDTSLYEQY
V: TRBV7-3; size: -; J: TRBJ2-3; CDR3: ASSRRTSTDTQY
V: TRBV5-4; size: -; J: TRBJ2-5; CDR3: ASSHRDKETQY
V: TRBV7-9; size: -; J: TRBJ2-6; CDR3: ASSLGTENSGANVLT
V: TRBV28; size: once; J: TRBJ2-7; CDR3: ASSLMTGKGDEQY
V: TRBV7-3; size: -; J: TRBJ1-1; CDR3: ASSLGAGTEAF
V: TRBV4-2; size: -; J: TRBJ1-3; CDR3: ASSQDLVGGATSGNTIY
V: TRBV7-9; size: -; J: TRBJ2-1; CDR3: ASSLMAGEYNEQF
V: TRBV27; size: -; J: TRBJ1-1; CDR3: ARQGGPEAF
V: TRBV2; size: -; J: TRBJ1-2; CDR3: ASSDEAGEYYGYT
V: TRBV7-6; size: many; J: TRBJ2-1; CDR3: ASSQTSSREQF
V: TRBV11-3; size: -; J: TRBJ2-5; CDR3: ASSTGLAGEETQY
V: TRBV5-6; size: -; J: TRBJ2-5; CDR3: ASSLGQGGWETQY
V: TRBV7-2; size: -; J: TRBJ1-1; CDR3: ASSLGVFTEAF
V: TRBV28; size: -; J: TRBJ2-7; CDR3: ASEGSYEQY
V: TRBV4-1; size: -; J: TRBJ2-3; CDR3: ASSPGGSRADTQY
V: TRBV4-2; size: -; J: TRBJ2-7; CDR3: ASSQMTSGNYEQY
V: TRBV2; size: -; J: TRBJ2-5; CDR3: ASVQEETQY
V: TRBV7-9; size: few; J: TRBJ2-7; CDR3: ASSPSRQSSYEQY
V: TRBV28; size: -; J: TRBJ2-7; CDR3: ASRGGQGGEQY
V: TRBV6-1; size: -; J: TRBJ2-7; CDR3: ASTFSGSGSYEQY
V: TRBV25-1; size: -; J: TRBJ2-5; CDR3: ASSAQETQY
V: TRBV4-1; size: -; J: TRBJ2-3; CDR3: AIGELGEADTQY
V: TRBV4-1; size: few; J: TRBJ2-5; CDR3: ASSQERGRVETQY
V: TRBV10-1; size: -; J: TRBJ2-5; CDR3: ARLPGGETQY